What follows is one TCR beta chain and its context. This clonotype came up a few times. Its antigen remains unidentified. One base away there is no much larger clone; base qualities are not given. Ficoll-Paque density gradient centrifugation was the method used to isolate PBMCs. The sequencer listed for this sample is Illumina NovaSeq 6000. TCRalpha and TCRbeta cDNA libraries were constructed by 5'RACE with constant-segment primers, with sample barcodes and unique molecular identifiers being introduced. RNA was extracted from every sample with Trizol reagent. The libraries were amplified in two PCR steps, and the second step added a second sample barcode and Illumina TruSeq adapters. Libraries were sequenced on an Illumina NovaSeq with 2 x 150 bp paired-end reads. As for how the authors treated the data: Reads were demultiplexed and collapsed into UMI-guided consensus sequences with migec v1.2.7. Using mixcr v2.1.11, UMI consensuses were aligned to TRA and TRB V and J templates and then assembled into clonotypes. Clonotypes were classified as expanded or contracted when called significant by both edgeR and NoisET, with noise models trained on biological replicates. For edgeR calls, the cutoffs were a false discovery rate-adjusted p below 0.01 and a log2 fold-change threshold of 1. As an exploratory analysis of dynamics, max-normalized trajectories of the 1000 most abundant clonotypes were examined by PCA with hierarchical clustering. The CD4 or CD8 phenotype of responding clones was assigned using the separately sequenced CD4+ and CD8+ repertoires. In TCRdb, the public reads were trimmed at Q25 with fastp and aligned with MiXCR, with productive beta chains retained. Every CDR3 protein is listed once, alongside the most common genes and DNA of its rows. In this record, the V and J calls reflect TCRdb's handling and not the investigators' own analysis. The sample table contains a few hundred thousand distinct CDR3 sequences; only one count was recorded for about 10% of them. Of the sample, 2.5% to 3.5% falls within the top ten clones.

This specimen belongs to a study of T-cell memory formation after mild COVID-19 (dated by TCRdb to about 2021). Notes on the research overall: TCR sequence clusters from the two donors were found to be largely donor specific. In a couple of donors, T-cell clones that expanded and contracted after mild COVID-19 were tracked by sequencing TCRalpha and TCRbeta repertoires over time. Two young, previously healthy adult volunteers made up the cohort, one male and one female.

On the study overall, not on this receptor specifically: The second-wave clones that peaked on day 37 were not confirmed to be SARS-CoV-2 specific. Clones contracting from day 15 to 85 had balanced CD4/CD8 phenotypes, while a second wave expanding from day 15 to 37 was biased towards CD4+. Contracting CD4+ clones appeared mostly in the CM and EM memory subsets, whereas CD8+ clones were enriched in EMRA. The study covered only a couple of mild cases, and larger cohorts including severe cases with pre-infection samples were considered necessary. Some responding clones were detected in pre-infection memory, which suggested that pre-existing cross-reactive memory T cells had joined the SARS-CoV-2 response.

Spanning cysteine to phenylalanine, the CDR3 consists of 15 amino acids. The entry retains the CDR3 DNA only, 45 bases that are in frame from base 1. Relative to germline, V is missing 3 bases and J is missing 4 bases, with 7 bases of the junction outside any gene match. What was sequenced was PBMCs or a T cell subset sorted from them (not recorded which). The TCR originated in a man aged 18 to 35 who had mild COVID-19 (a few samples of this study predate the infection). The sample titles of this study are shuffled in the database, so cell type and time point are left out; the donor was told from shared clones. The rearranged chain carries TRBV12-3 or TRBV12-4 and TRBJ2-5; TRBD2 fits 8 bases in the junction. CDR3 reads: CASSLTREGGETQYF. The sequenced DNA is TGTGCCAGCAGTTTGACCCGGGAGGGGGGAGAGACCCAGTACTTC.